This TCR beta chain was sequenced in a study of blood T cell repertoires in COVID-19. The overall study: The origin of the acute and convalescent COVID-19 samples was the United States, Italy and Spain.

TCRdb's copy holds only in-frame clones and misses some; the assay was immunoSEQ multiplex PCR. The data show approximately 100,000 clones, roughly 90% seen once. The CDR3 runs 15 residues. Per germline, CDR1 SGHRS and CDR2 YFSETQ. V gave up 5 bases and J gave up 0 bases, with 14 bases separating them. The sequencing input was peripheral blood. The V call is TRBV5-1, the J call TRBJ1-1; the D gene is possibly TRBD1 (6 bases). This sequence was found in a man in his 60s with acute or convalescent COVID-19. DNA of the CDR3: TGCGCCAGCAGGGGGGGGCTTTCGATGAACACTGAAGCTTTCTTT. Residues: CASRGGLSMNTEAFF.